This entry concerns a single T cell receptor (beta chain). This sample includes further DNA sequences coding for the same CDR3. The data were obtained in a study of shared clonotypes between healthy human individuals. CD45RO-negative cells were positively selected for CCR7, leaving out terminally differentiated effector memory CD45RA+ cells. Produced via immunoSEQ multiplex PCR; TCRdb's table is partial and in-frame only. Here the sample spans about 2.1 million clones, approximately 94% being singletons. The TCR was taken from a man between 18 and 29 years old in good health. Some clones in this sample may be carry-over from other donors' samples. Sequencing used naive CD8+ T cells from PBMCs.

Here the CDR3 reads CASSLTGSSYNEQFF. As DNA, the CDR3 is TGTGCCAGCAGCTTGACAGGTAGCTCCTACAATGAGCAGTTCTTC. The gene calls are TRBV7-3 and TRBJ2-1; a weak D match, TRBD1 (6 bases). V dropped 3 bases and J dropped 0 bases, with 9 bases sitting between them. The CDR3 has 15 amino acids. CDR1 SGHTA and CDR2 FQGTGA come from the germline V gene.